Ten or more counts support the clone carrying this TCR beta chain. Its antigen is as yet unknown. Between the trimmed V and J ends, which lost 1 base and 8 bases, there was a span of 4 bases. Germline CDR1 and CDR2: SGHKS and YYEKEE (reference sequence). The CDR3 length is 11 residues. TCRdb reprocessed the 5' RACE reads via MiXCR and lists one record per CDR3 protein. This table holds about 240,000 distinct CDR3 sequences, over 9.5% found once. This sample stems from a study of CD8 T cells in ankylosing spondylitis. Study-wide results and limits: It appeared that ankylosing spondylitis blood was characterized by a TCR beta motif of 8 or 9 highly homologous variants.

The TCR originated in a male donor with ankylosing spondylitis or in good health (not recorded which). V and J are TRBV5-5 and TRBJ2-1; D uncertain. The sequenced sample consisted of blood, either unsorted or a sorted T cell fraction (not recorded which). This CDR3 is CASSLLHEQFF. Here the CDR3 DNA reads TGTGCCAGCAGCTTGTTGCATGAGCAGTTCTTC.